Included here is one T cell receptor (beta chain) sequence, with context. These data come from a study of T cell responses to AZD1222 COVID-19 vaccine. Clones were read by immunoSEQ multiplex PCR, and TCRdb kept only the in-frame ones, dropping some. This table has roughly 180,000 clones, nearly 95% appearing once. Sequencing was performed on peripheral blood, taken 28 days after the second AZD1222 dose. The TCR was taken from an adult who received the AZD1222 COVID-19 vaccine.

The CDR3 sequence is CASSQSRTGEINTEAFF. CDR3 in DNA: TGTGCCAGCTCACAGTCCAGGACAGGGGAAATTAACACTGAAGCTTTCTTT. The gene calls are TRBV18 and TRBJ1-1; 9 positions match TRBD1. Trimming at V came to 4 bases and at J to 2 bases, leaving 11 bases not matched to a gene. The length of the CDR3 is 17 residues. Germline CDR1 is KGHSH and CDR2 is LQKENI.